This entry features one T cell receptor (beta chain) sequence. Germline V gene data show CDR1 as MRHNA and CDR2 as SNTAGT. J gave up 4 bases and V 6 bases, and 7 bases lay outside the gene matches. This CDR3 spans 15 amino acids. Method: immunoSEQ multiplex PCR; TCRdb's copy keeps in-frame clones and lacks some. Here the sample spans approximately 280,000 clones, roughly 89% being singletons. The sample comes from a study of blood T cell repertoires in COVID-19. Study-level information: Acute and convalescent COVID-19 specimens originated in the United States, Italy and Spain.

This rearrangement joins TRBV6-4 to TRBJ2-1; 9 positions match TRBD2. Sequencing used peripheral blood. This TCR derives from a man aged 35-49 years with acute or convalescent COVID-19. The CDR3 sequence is CASSGQAGGYNEQFF. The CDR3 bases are TGTGCCAGCAGCGGGCAAGCGGGGGGATACAATGAGCAGTTCTTC.